These 26 T cell receptor beta chains were all obtained from the same sample, sequenced in a study of identical twins. TCRdb itself ran the 5' RACE reads through MiXCR, one entry per CDR3 protein. The table has around 960,000 distinct CDR3 sequences, 9% to 15% seen once; the top ten hold 1.5% to 2%. This sample also belongs to another study, concerning yellow fever vaccine responses in identical twins.

The sequenced sample consisted of PBMCs. The receptors here all came from a woman between 18 and 30 years old in good health.

J is TRBJ2-4 and V is TRBV14; possible D gene TRBD1, 6 bases. The V end lost 7 bases, the J end lost 0 bases, and 22 bases lay between the germline ends. This CDR3 is built from 18 residues. The V gene's germline CDR1 is SGHDN and CDR2 FVKESK. The CDR3, as DNA: TGTGCCAGCATCTCAACCTACAGGGCCCCTCGAGCCAAAAACATTCAGTACTTC. As protein: CASISTYRAPRAKNIQYF.

The sample holds many counts of this clonotype. This chain links TRBV12-3 or TRBV12-4 with TRBJ1-5, with 7 bases aligning to TRBD1. Trimming removed 5 bases from V and 2 bases from J; junction bases left unmatched: 3. CDR3 length equals 14 residues. The DNA for the CDR3 is TGTGCCAGCAGTGGACAGGCGGGCAATCAGCCCCAGCATTTT. Encoded protein: CASSGQAGNQPQHF.

V and J are TRBV5-1 and TRBJ2-3; unclear D gene. This CDR3 comprises 13 residues. V lost 0 bases to trimming and J lost 6 bases, with 8 bases between them. Germline V gene data show CDR1 as SGHRS and CDR2 as YFSETQ. CDR3 sequence (DNA): TGCGCCAGCAGCTTGGAGGTCGTGGATACGCAGTATTTT. This gives the protein CASSLEVVDTQYF.

The genes are TRBV7-6 and TRBJ2-3, with D perhaps matching TRBD1 or TRBD2 (5 bases each). Deletions cut 5 bases from V and 4 bases from J, with 22 bases between. The CDR3 extends over 17 amino acids. CDR1 is SGHVS, CDR2 FNYEAQ, per germline. In DNA, the CDR3 is TGTGCCAGCAGCCATAGTTGGGCGGGTAAGGGGTCAGATACGCAGTATTTT. Its translation is CASSHSWAGKGSDTQYF.

At least ten counts were recorded for this clonotype. The genes are TRBV12-3 or TRBV12-4 and TRBJ2-7, with 9 positions matching TRBD2. The V and J ends lost 3 bases and 4 bases, in that order; junction bases with no gene match: 7. The CDR3 runs to 15 residues. This CDR3 is CASSFLASGIYEQYF. CDR3 DNA sequence: TGTGCCAGCAGTTTCTTGGCTAGCGGGATTTACGAGCAGTACTTC.

This clonotype was picked up a small number of times. The V and J genes are TRBV7-9 and TRBJ2-5; 7 nucleotides agree with TRBD1. The CDR3 extends over 15 amino acids. CDR1 is SEHNR and CDR2 is FQNEAQ in the germline V gene (reference sequence). V lost 4 bases and J lost 1; bases outside the gene matches: 6. CDR3 DNA sequence: TGTGCCAGCAGCTCCCAGGGACAGTCCCAAGAGACCCAGTACTTC. Protein product: CASSSQGQSQETQYF.

This clonotype occurred a few times. The chain couples TRBV20-1 to TRBJ2-3; either TRBD1 or TRBD2 may supply D (7 bases each). The V and J ends lost 6 bases and 2 bases respectively, with 18 bases between them. The CDR3 spans 15 residues. From germline, CDR1 is DFQATT and CDR2 SNEGSKA (reference sequence). CDR3 in DNA: TGCAGTGCCGCCCGGCAGGGGGGGATCACAGATACGCAGTATTTT. Its protein product is CSAARQGGITDTQYF.

This clonotype was observed at least ten times. The chain employs TRBV28 and TRBJ1-5, with TRBD1 matching over 9 bases. Germline V gene sequence: CDR1 MDHEN, CDR2 SYDVKM. The length of the CDR3 is 18 residues. Trimming removed 6 bases from V and 4 bases from J; junction bases left unmatched: 16. The CDR3 protein is CASSPGDEQGARNQPQHF. CDR3 coding DNA: TGTGCCAGCAGCCCGGGGGATGAACAGGGGGCGCGAAATCAGCCCCAGCATTTT.

This clonotype was detected only a few times. The CDR3 bases are TGTGCCAGCAGCCGATGGGGCGGGGACTCCTACAATGAGCAGTTCTTC. This codes for CASSRWGGDSYNEQFF. The V call is TRBV7-9, the J call TRBJ2-1, with D maybe TRBD2 (6 bases). This CDR3 comprises 16 residues. V lost 5 bases and J lost 0, with 14 bases in between. The germline CDR1 and CDR2 sequences are SEHNR and FQNEAQ (reference sequence).

This chain uses TRBV28 with TRBJ1-1; D is unclear. The CDR3 runs to 12 residues. CDR1 is MDHEN and CDR2 is SYDVKM in the germline V gene. Trimming removed 6 bases at V and 7 bases at J, with 12 bases between. In nucleotides, the CDR3 is TGTGCCAGCAGATTAGACATCGATGAAGCTTTCTTT. Its translation is CASRLDIDEAFF.

This rearrangement joins TRBV19 to TRBJ2-7; maybe TRBD2 (5 bases). There are 15 residues in the CDR3. Germline assignment: CDR1 LNHDA and CDR2 SQIVND (reference sequence). The V end was cut by 1 base, the J end by 3 bases, with 13 bases between. The CDR3 spells CASSIGGSYDYEQYF. The CDR3 DNA reads TGTGCCAGTAGTATAGGTGGGAGCTATGACTACGAGCAGTACTTC.

This clonotype was counted only a few times. The rearrangement links TRBV15 to TRBJ2-3; D gene ambiguous. The CDR3 covers 17 residues. Trimming left V 0 bases short and J 6 bases short, with 19 bases between. The V gene's germline CDR1 is LNHNV and CDR2 YYDKDF (reference sequence). The CDR3 here is CATSRDLMAPQLDTQYF. CDR3 DNA sequence: TGTGCCACCAGCAGAGATCTAATGGCACCCCAGCTGGATACGCAGTATTTT.

This clonotype was detected a few times. The CDR3 spells CSAKTSPGELFF. The CDR3 bases are TGCAGTGCTAAGACTAGTCCCGGGGAGCTGTTTTTT. This chain connects TRBV20-1 to TRBJ2-2, with D maybe TRBD2 (6 bases). Germline V gene sequence: CDR1 DFQATT, CDR2 SNEGSKA (reference sequence). Trimming shortened V by 4 bases and J by 6 bases, and 9 bases separated the two germline ends. The CDR3 loop spans 12 amino acids.

This rearrangement joins TRBV7-6 to TRBJ2-2; D is unclear. The germline V and J ends were trimmed by 5 bases and 7 bases, with 11 bases remaining between them. This CDR3 is built from 13 residues. Germline V gene sequence: CDR1 SGHVS, CDR2 FNYEAQ. CDR3 coding DNA: TGTGCCAGCAGCCCCCTTGGGTTCGGGGAGCTGTTTTTT. Its protein is CASSPLGFGELFF.

The chain uses TRBV24-1 and TRBJ2-1; D might be TRBD1 (6 bases). This CDR3 has 18 residues. Germline CDR1 is KGHDR and CDR2 is SFDVKD. V was clipped by 9 bases and J by 0 bases, with 23 bases between them. The CDR3 sequence is CATLKDIVKGDSYNEQFF. The CDR3 bases are TGTGCCACCCTGAAGGATATCGTCAAGGGGGACTCCTACAATGAGCAGTTCTTC.

This clonotype was recorded a few times. CDR3 nucleotide sequence: TGCAGCGCCCTGACGGGACAGGGGGAGCTGTTTTTT. Amino acids: CSALTGQGELFF. This chain uses TRBV29-1 with TRBJ2-2, with 7 bases lining up with TRBD1. The V gene end was trimmed by 7 bases and the J gene end by 8 bases; junction bases not matched to a gene: 7. The CDR3 has 12 amino acids. CDR1 and CDR2 from the germline V gene are SQVTM and ANQGSEA.

This clonotype was observed a few times. The chain combines TRBV12-3 or TRBV12-4 with TRBJ2-1; D is ambiguous. This CDR3 comprises 14 residues. Trimming shortened V by 3 bases and J by 10 bases, and 16 bases separated the two germline ends. CDR3 sequence (DNA): TGTGCCAGCAGTTTCTTTTCAGGTGATAGCGAGCAGTTCTTC. This codes for CASSFFSGDSEQFF.

This chain joins TRBV5-6 and TRBJ1-2; D perhaps matches TRBD1 (5 bases). With 1 base removed from V and 9 bases from J, the gap between germline ends came to 7 bases. There are 11 residues in the CDR3. Germline V gene lookup returns CDR1 SGHDT and CDR2 YYEEEE. The CDR3 bases are TGTGCCAGCAGCTTGCAGGGTAGCTACACCTTC. The encoded protein is CASSLQGSYTF.

This clonotype was counted many times. The chain recombines TRBV7-9 with TRBJ1-3; tentative D call: TRBD1 (6 bases). CDR3 length: 14 residues. Germline CDR1 SEHNR, CDR2 FQNEAQ (reference sequence). Trimming took off 4 bases at V and 0 bases at J, with 7 bases between the two ends. DNA of the CDR3: TGTGCCAGCAGCTGGACAGCCTCTGGAAACACCATATATTTT. It translates to CASSWTASGNTIYF.

This chain uses TRBV20-1 with TRBJ2-1; 7 nucleotides align to TRBD2. CDR3 length equals 12 residues. The germline V gene has CDR1 DFQATT and CDR2 SNEGSKA (reference sequence). The V and J ends lost 1 base and 12 bases, in that order; junction bases with no gene match: 6. The CDR3 region has the DNA TGCAGTGCTAGAGGGGGGGGGTTATGGCAGTTCTTC. Amino acid sequence: CSARGGGLWQFF.

Many counts were recorded for this clonotype. V usage is TRBV27 and J usage is TRBJ2-1, with unresolved D. CDR1 is MNHEY and CDR2 is SMNVEV in the germline V gene (reference sequence). The CDR3 covers 13 residues. Deletions cut 2 bases from V and 9 bases from J, with 11 bases between. The CDR3 is CASSLPYVGEQFF. CDR3 DNA: TGTGCCAGCAGTTTACCCTACGTCGGTGAGCAGTTCTTC.

This chain links TRBV6-2 or TRBV6-3 with TRBJ2-7; D remains ambiguous. Trimming took 2 bases from V and 6 from J, leaving 5 bases between them. CDR1 is MNHEY and CDR2 is SVGEGT in the germline V gene. This CDR3 spans 11 amino acids. The CDR3 spells CASSYMGEQYV. DNA for the CDR3: TGTGCCAGCAGTTACATGGGCGAGCAGTACGTC.

The CDR3 sequence: CASSFSGTGDTQYF. CDR3 coding DNA: TGTGCCAGCAGCTTTAGCGGGACGGGGGATACGCAGTATTTT. The chain carries TRBV7-2 and TRBJ2-3; TRBD2 matches at 8 bases. The V and J ends lost 3 bases and 6 bases, in that order; junction bases with no gene match: 5. The CDR3 covers 14 residues. In germline, CDR1 is SGHTA, CDR2 FQGNSA.

This clonotype was seen a few times. The chain has TRBV6-1 and TRBJ1-5; 7 bases fit TRBD1. This CDR3 spans 15 amino acids. Germline V gene data show CDR1 as MNHNS and CDR2 as SASEGT. Trimming cost V 6 bases and J 7 bases; bases outside gene matches: 12. The CDR3 nucleotides are TGTGCCAGCAGGGGGACAGTAACCTCGGAGCAGCCCCAGCATTTT. Translating it yields CASRGTVTSEQPQHF.

This chain links TRBV5-1 with TRBJ2-2, with TRBD2 identical over 7 bases. This CDR3 is built from 16 residues. Losses at the gene ends were 4 bases for V and 5 bases for J; bases not matched to a gene: 11. Germline loops: CDR1 SGHRS, CDR2 YFSETQ. The chain's CDR3 is CASSHREAWGTGELFF. Written as DNA, the CDR3 is TGCGCCAGCAGCCACCGGGAGGCCTGGGGGACCGGGGAGCTGTTTTTT.

V usage is TRBV20-1 and J usage is TRBJ2-3; D remains ambiguous. The CDR3 is 10 residues long. V shed 5 bases and J shed 7 bases, with 7 bases lying between them. Germline loops: CDR1 DFQATT, CDR2 SNEGSKA (reference sequence). CDR3 in DNA: TGCAGTGCTCGAATAAATACGCAGTATTTT. Its protein product is CSARINTQYF.